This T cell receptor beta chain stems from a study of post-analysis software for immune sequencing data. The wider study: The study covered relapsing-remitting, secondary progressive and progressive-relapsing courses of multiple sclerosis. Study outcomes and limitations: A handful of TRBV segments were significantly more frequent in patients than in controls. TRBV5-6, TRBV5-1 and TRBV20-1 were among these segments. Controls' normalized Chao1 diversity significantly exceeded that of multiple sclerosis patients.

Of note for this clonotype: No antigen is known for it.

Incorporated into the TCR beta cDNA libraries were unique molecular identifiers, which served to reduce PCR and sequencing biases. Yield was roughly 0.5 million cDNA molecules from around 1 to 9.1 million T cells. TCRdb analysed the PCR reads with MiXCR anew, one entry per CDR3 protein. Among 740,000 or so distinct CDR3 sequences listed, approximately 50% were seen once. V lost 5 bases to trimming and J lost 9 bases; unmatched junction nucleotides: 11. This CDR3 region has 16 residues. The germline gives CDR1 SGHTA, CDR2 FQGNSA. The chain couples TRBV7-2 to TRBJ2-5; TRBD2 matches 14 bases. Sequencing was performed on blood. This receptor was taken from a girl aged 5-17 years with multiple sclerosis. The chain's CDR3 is CASSRRTSGGHGPQYF. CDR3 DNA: TGTGCCAGCAGCAGACGGACTAGCGGGGGGCATGGGCCCCAGTACTTC. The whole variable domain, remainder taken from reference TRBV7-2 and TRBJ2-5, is GAGVSQSPSNKVTEKGKDVELRCDPISGHTALYWYRQSLGQGLEFLIYFQGNSAPDKSGLPSDRFSAERTGGSVSTLTIQRTQQEDSAVYLCASSRRTSGGHGPQYFGPGTRLLVL.